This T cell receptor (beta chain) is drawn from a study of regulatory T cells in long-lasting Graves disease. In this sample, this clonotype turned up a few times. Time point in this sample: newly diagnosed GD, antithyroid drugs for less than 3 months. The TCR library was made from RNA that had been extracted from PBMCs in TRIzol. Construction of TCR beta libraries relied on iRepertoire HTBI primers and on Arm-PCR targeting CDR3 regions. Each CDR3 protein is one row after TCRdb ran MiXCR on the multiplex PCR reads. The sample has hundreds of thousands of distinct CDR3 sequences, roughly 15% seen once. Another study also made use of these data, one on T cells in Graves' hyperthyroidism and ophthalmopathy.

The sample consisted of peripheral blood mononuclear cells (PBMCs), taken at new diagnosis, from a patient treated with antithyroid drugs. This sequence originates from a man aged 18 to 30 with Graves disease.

The CDR3 DNA is TGTGCCAGCAGCCCTAATTGGGTCCGGGAGACCCAGTACTTC. It codes for CASSPNWVRETQYF. This chain joins TRBV12-3 or TRBV12-4 and TRBJ2-5, with no clear D. With 6 bases removed from V and 5 bases from J, the gap between germline ends came to 16 bases. The CDR3 spans 14 residues.